This T cell receptor beta chain was recovered during a study of cytomegalovirus exposure and HLA in healthy donors. This CDR3 is 16 amino acids long. Germline V gives CDR1 MNHEY, CDR2 SMNVEV (reference sequence). V gave up 5 bases and J gave up 0 bases; unmatched junction bases: 4. A single count supports this clone. PCR primers comprised 60 Vbeta and 13 Jbeta primers. Profiled with immunoSEQ multiplex PCR; TCRdb holds only in-frame clones, not every one. This sample has about 140,000 clones, with approximately 76% found just once. Sequenced material: PBMCs. This sequence was found in a man aged 40-49 years in good health and CMV-seronegative. The rearrangement links TRBV27 to TRBJ2-3; the match to TRBD2 covers 11 bases. CDR3 residues: CASSTGTSGSTDTQYF. CDR3 DNA: TGTGCCAGCAGTACCGGGACTAGCGGAAGCACAGATACGCAGTATTTT.